This is a list of T cell receptor beta chains from one sample in a study of cytotoxic CD8 clonotypes in ibrutinib-treated CLL. Repertoires were generated with immunoSEQ multiplex PCR, while TCRdb's copy carries only in-frame clones and drops some. This repertoire shows about 310,000 clones, just under 80% found once; its top ten account for over 5%. The sample was PBMCs, taken before ibrutinib treatment. The source is a human donor with chronic lymphocytic leukemia. CDR3s include the opening cysteine and the closing phenylalanine or tryptophan. Fields, in order: D gene, clone size, J gene, V gene, CDR3 DNA, CDR3 protein. A D gene is named only where the DNA matches it firmly. The size of a clone is reported for some rows only, either as once, few or many, or as a class for expanded clones.

d_call: NA; clone_size: NA; j_call: TRBJ2-7; v_call: TRBV10-3; cdr3_nt: TGTGCCATCAGTAACCGGGACTCGGACCCCTACGAGCAGTACTTC; cdr3_aa: CAISNRDSDPYEQYF
d_call: TRBD1; clone_size: NA; j_call: TRBJ1-2; v_call: TRBV27; cdr3_nt: TGTGCCAGCAGTATTACGCGGGACAGAAATAACTATGGCTACACCTTC; cdr3_aa: CASSITRDRNNYGYTF
d_call: NA; clone_size: NA; j_call: TRBJ1-1; v_call: TRBV9; cdr3_nt: TGTGCCAGCAGCCCCGAGCGGGGGGCGCATACTGAAGCTTTCTTT; cdr3_aa: CASSPERGAHTEAFF
d_call: NA; clone_size: NA; j_call: TRBJ2-1; v_call: TRBV5-1; cdr3_nt: TGCGCCAGCAGCTTGGCTGTCGCTGACAATGAGCAGTTCTTC; cdr3_aa: CASSLAVADNEQFF
d_call: TRBD2; clone_size: NA; j_call: TRBJ2-7; v_call: TRBV13; cdr3_nt: TGTGCCAGCAGCTTCGCGTGGGCTAGCGGGAGGACATCATCCTACGAGCAGTACTTC; cdr3_aa: CASSFAWASGRTSSYEQYF
d_call: TRBD2; clone_size: NA; j_call: TRBJ2-1; v_call: TRBV30; cdr3_nt: TGTGCCTGGAGTGGTTTGACTCTAGCGGGAGGCTTCAATGAGCAGTTCTTC; cdr3_aa: CAWSGLTLAGGFNEQFF
d_call: NA; clone_size: NA; j_call: TRBJ1-3; v_call: TRBV6-1; cdr3_nt: TGTGCCAGCGGAACAAAGATCACTGGAAACACCATATATTTT; cdr3_aa: CASGTKITGNTIYF
d_call: TRBD1; clone_size: NA; j_call: TRBJ1-2; v_call: TRBV30; cdr3_nt: TGTGCCTGTAAAATCGGGACAGCAAGTCCCTATGGCTACACCTTC; cdr3_aa: CACKIGTASPYGYTF
d_call: NA; clone_size: NA; j_call: TRBJ1-3; v_call: TRBV18; cdr3_nt: TGTGCCAGCTCACCATTTTCAGGGATCTCTGGAAACACCATATATTTT; cdr3_aa: CASSPFSGISGNTIYF
d_call: NA; clone_size: few; j_call: TRBJ1-5; v_call: TRBV28; cdr3_nt: TGTGCCAGCAGTCTCGTAACCAATCAGCCCCAGCATTTT; cdr3_aa: CASSLVTNQPQHF
d_call: NA; clone_size: few; j_call: TRBJ2-1; v_call: TRBV7-2; cdr3_nt: TGTGCCAGCAGCTTAGTGGCGGGGTCCTACAATGAGCAGTTCTTC; cdr3_aa: CASSLVAGSYNEQFF
d_call: NA; clone_size: NA; j_call: TRBJ2-7; v_call: TRBV19; cdr3_nt: TGTGCCAGTAGTATAGCCGCTAGCCCACTCGAGCAGTACTTC; cdr3_aa: CASSIAASPLEQYF
d_call: TRBD2; clone_size: NA; j_call: TRBJ2-3; v_call: TRBV15; cdr3_nt: TGTGCCACCAGCAGTATTAGCGGGAGGGACACAGATACGCAGTATTTT; cdr3_aa: CATSSISGRDTDTQYF
d_call: TRBD1; clone_size: few; j_call: TRBJ1-4; v_call: TRBV27; cdr3_nt: TGTGCCAGCAGTAGGAGACAGGGACCCGCAGGTGAAAAACTGTTTTTT; cdr3_aa: CASSRRQGPAGEKLFF
d_call: NA; clone_size: NA; j_call: TRBJ1-5; v_call: TRBV19; cdr3_nt: TGTGCCAGTAGCGTAAGCAATCAGCCCCAGCATTTT; cdr3_aa: CASSVSNQPQHF
d_call: NA; clone_size: NA; j_call: TRBJ2-7; v_call: TRBV6-5; cdr3_nt: TGTGCCAGCAGGCGAGACCGGGACCACCGCTACGAGCAGTACTTC; cdr3_aa: CASRRDRDHRYEQYF
d_call: NA; clone_size: NA; j_call: TRBJ2-6; v_call: TRBV5-1; cdr3_nt: TGCGCCAGCAGGGATCGTGGGGCCAACGTCCTGACTTTC; cdr3_aa: CASRDRGANVLTF
d_call: NA; clone_size: NA; j_call: TRBJ2-7; v_call: TRBV7-9; cdr3_nt: TGTGCCAGCAGCTTAGGCTGGGGTACCTACGAGCAGTACTTC; cdr3_aa: CASSLGWGTYEQYF
d_call: TRBD2; clone_size: NA; j_call: TRBJ2-3; v_call: TRBV10-2; cdr3_nt: TGCGCCAGCAGGGCACTAGCGCGCACAGATACGCAGTATTTT; cdr3_aa: CASRALARTDTQYF
d_call: NA; clone_size: NA; j_call: TRBJ2-1; v_call: TRBV30; cdr3_nt: TGTGCCTGGCGTTCAGGGGCCGCGCGGCCCCTGAAGTTCTTC; cdr3_aa: CAWRSGAARPLKFF
d_call: NA; clone_size: NA; j_call: TRBJ1-2; v_call: TRBV28; cdr3_nt: TGTGCCAGCAGTTTATTTAAGAGGGCCGGGTACGGGCGTGGCTATGGCTACACCTTC; cdr3_aa: CASSLFKRAGYGRGYGYTF
d_call: NA; clone_size: NA; j_call: TRBJ2-1; v_call: TRBV5-1; cdr3_nt: TGCGCCAGCAGCTTGGGGCGCAATGAGCAGTTCTTC; cdr3_aa: CASSLGRNEQFF
d_call: TRBD2; clone_size: NA; j_call: TRBJ2-1; v_call: TRBV7-2; cdr3_nt: TGTGCCAGCAGCCGAGAAGGACTAGCGGGAGGGGACGAGCAGTTCTTC; cdr3_aa: CASSREGLAGGDEQFF
d_call: NA; clone_size: NA; j_call: TRBJ2-6; v_call: TRBV5-6; cdr3_nt: TGTGCCAGCAGCGTTGTGGGCTTCCTGCCGGCCAACGTCCTGACTTTC; cdr3_aa: CASSVVGFLPANVLTF
d_call: NA; clone_size: NA; j_call: TRBJ2-5; v_call: TRBV19; cdr3_nt: TGTGCCAGTAGTATAGGGCGGGAAGAGACCCAGTACTTC; cdr3_aa: CASSIGREETQYF
d_call: TRBD1; clone_size: NA; j_call: TRBJ2-2; v_call: TRBV28; cdr3_nt: TGTGCCAGCAGTTCAGGGGGACCGAACACCGGGGAGCTGTTTTTT; cdr3_aa: CASSSGGPNTGELFF
d_call: NA; clone_size: NA; j_call: TRBJ2-1; v_call: TRBV6-6; cdr3_nt: TGTGCCAGCAGCCCTACTTCCCTCTACAATGAGCAGTTCTTC; cdr3_aa: CASSPTSLYNEQFF
d_call: NA; clone_size: NA; j_call: TRBJ1-1; v_call: TRBV7-9; cdr3_nt: TGTGCCAGCAGCTTAGCGGACGGAAACACTGAAGCTTTCTTT; cdr3_aa: CASSLADGNTEAFF
d_call: NA; clone_size: once; j_call: TRBJ1-2; v_call: TRBV6-5; cdr3_nt: TGTGCCAGCAGTTACAGAGCGGTTAACTATGGCTACACCTTC; cdr3_aa: CASSYRAVNYGYTF
d_call: NA; clone_size: few; j_call: TRBJ1-5; v_call: TRBV7-8; cdr3_nt: TGTGCCAGCAGCACAAGGACAGCGCGGAGCAATCAGCCCCAGCATTTT; cdr3_aa: CASSTRTARSNQPQHF
d_call: NA; clone_size: NA; j_call: TRBJ2-1; v_call: TRBV18; cdr3_nt: TGTGCCAGCTCACCCTACGGGAGCCCCTACAATGAGCAGTTCTTC; cdr3_aa: CASSPYGSPYNEQFF
d_call: NA; clone_size: NA; j_call: TRBJ2-7; v_call: TRBV11-2; cdr3_nt: TGTGCCAGCAGCGTTACCTACCACGAGCAGTACTTC; cdr3_aa: CASSVTYHEQYF
d_call: TRBD1; clone_size: NA; j_call: TRBJ2-7; v_call: TRBV9; cdr3_nt: TGTGCCAGCAGCGTAGCGGCGACGATCGTTACGGGACAGGGGAGTTACGAGCAGTACTTC; cdr3_aa: CASSVAATIVTGQGSYEQYF
d_call: TRBD1; clone_size: once; j_call: TRBJ2-7; v_call: TRBV4-3; cdr3_nt: TGCGCCAGCAGCCAAGATAGTTGGGACAGGGGGCCCGAGCAGTACTTC; cdr3_aa: CASSQDSWDRGPEQYF
d_call: NA; clone_size: few; j_call: TRBJ1-5; v_call: TRBV4-2; cdr3_nt: TGTGCCAGCAGCCAAGATAAGGATCAGCCCCAGCATTTT; cdr3_aa: CASSQDKDQPQHF
d_call: NA; clone_size: NA; j_call: TRBJ2-2; v_call: TRBV7-3; cdr3_nt: TGTGCCAGCAGCTTAGTTCAAGTTGGGGGTTCCGGGGAGCTGTTTTTT; cdr3_aa: CASSLVQVGGSGELFF
d_call: TRBD1; clone_size: NA; j_call: TRBJ1-4; v_call: TRBV15; cdr3_nt: TGTGCCACCAGCAGCCGAACTGGACAGGGCGTCGTAAAACTGTTTTTT; cdr3_aa: CATSSRTGQGVVKLFF
d_call: NA; clone_size: NA; j_call: TRBJ2-7; v_call: TRBV30; cdr3_nt: TGTGCCTGGAGTGTTTACCTCGAGCAGTACTTC; cdr3_aa: CAWSVYLEQYF
d_call: NA; clone_size: NA; j_call: TRBJ2-6; v_call: TRBV9; cdr3_nt: TGTGCCAGCAGCATGGACAGTTTCTCTGGGGCCAACGTCCTGACTTTC; cdr3_aa: CASSMDSFSGANVLTF
d_call: NA; clone_size: NA; j_call: TRBJ1-3; v_call: TRBV30; cdr3_nt: TGTGCCTGGAGTCAACCCAAGGGCCTGCTCTCTGGAAACACCATATATTTT; cdr3_aa: CAWSQPKGLLSGNTIYF
d_call: NA; clone_size: few; j_call: TRBJ2-1; v_call: TRBV4-1; cdr3_nt: TGCGCCAGCAGCCATAACTTATACAATGAGCAGTTCTTC; cdr3_aa: CASSHNLYNEQFF
d_call: NA; clone_size: once; j_call: TRBJ2-1; v_call: TRBV27; cdr3_nt: TGTGCCAGCAGTCCCGACTACTGGAACAATGAGCAGTTCTTC; cdr3_aa: CASSPDYWNNEQFF
d_call: TRBD2; clone_size: NA; j_call: TRBJ2-1; v_call: TRBV4-3; cdr3_nt: TGCGCCAGCAGCCAAGGCCCCGGGACTAGCGCCTACAATGAGCAGTTCTTC; cdr3_aa: CASSQGPGTSAYNEQFF
d_call: NA; clone_size: NA; j_call: TRBJ2-2; v_call: TRBV4-3; cdr3_nt: TGCGCCAGCAGCGGGACATATACCGGGGAGCTGTTTTTT; cdr3_aa: CASSGTYTGELFF
d_call: TRBD2; clone_size: NA; j_call: TRBJ2-1; v_call: TRBV27; cdr3_nt: TGTGCCAGCAGTCCATTCGGACTAGCGGGAGGCTATGAGCAGTTCTTC; cdr3_aa: CASSPFGLAGGYEQFF
d_call: NA; clone_size: NA; j_call: TRBJ2-7; v_call: TRBV29-1; cdr3_nt: TGCAGCGTGGTCAGGGTAGGGGACGAGCAGTACTTC; cdr3_aa: CSVVRVGDEQYF
d_call: NA; clone_size: NA; j_call: TRBJ2-7; v_call: TRBV30; cdr3_nt: TGTGCCTGGAGTAAGGCGGGCCGATCCTACGAGCAGTACTTC; cdr3_aa: CAWSKAGRSYEQYF
d_call: TRBD2; clone_size: NA; j_call: TRBJ2-5; v_call: TRBV5-1; cdr3_nt: TGCGCCAGCAGCTTGGTTGGTAGCGGGGAAGAGACCCAGTACTTC; cdr3_aa: CASSLVGSGEETQYF
d_call: TRBD2; clone_size: NA; j_call: TRBJ2-5; v_call: TRBV11-1; cdr3_nt: TGTGCCAGCAGCTTAGGGGGGTCTAGCGGGATTCAAGAGACCCAGTACTTC; cdr3_aa: CASSLGGSSGIQETQYF
d_call: NA; clone_size: NA; j_call: TRBJ2-1; v_call: TRBV5-6; cdr3_nt: TGTGCCAGCAGCCGCGACCCTAGCTCCTACAATGAGCAGTTCTTC; cdr3_aa: CASSRDPSSYNEQFF
d_call: TRBD2; clone_size: once; j_call: TRBJ2-1; v_call: TRBV6-5; cdr3_nt: TGTGCCAGCAGTATCATAGCGGGAGATAGAGAGCAGTTCTTC; cdr3_aa: CASSIIAGDREQFF
d_call: NA; clone_size: NA; j_call: TRBJ2-1; v_call: TRBV4-1; cdr3_nt: TGCGCCAGCAGCCAGTTTAGCTCCTACAATGAGCAGTTCTTC; cdr3_aa: CASSQFSSYNEQFF
d_call: NA; clone_size: NA; j_call: TRBJ2-7; v_call: TRBV30; cdr3_nt: TGTGCCTGGAGTGGAGTATACGAGCAGTACTTC; cdr3_aa: CAWSGVYEQYF
d_call: NA; clone_size: few; j_call: TRBJ1-2; v_call: TRBV7-2; cdr3_nt: TGTGCCAGCAGCGGCAGTACGATGTTTCTGGGTTATGGCTACACCTTC; cdr3_aa: CASSGSTMFLGYGYTF
d_call: TRBD2; clone_size: NA; j_call: TRBJ2-1; v_call: TRBV27; cdr3_nt: TGTGCCAGCAGCCCTACTAGCGGACCTTACAATGAGCAGTTCTTC; cdr3_aa: CASSPTSGPYNEQFF
d_call: TRBD1; clone_size: NA; j_call: TRBJ2-3; v_call: TRBV28; cdr3_nt: TGTGCCAGCAGTTTGCCACAGGGGCTCGGCACAGATACGCAGTATTTT; cdr3_aa: CASSLPQGLGTDTQYF
d_call: TRBD1; clone_size: NA; j_call: TRBJ2-3; v_call: TRBV27; cdr3_nt: TGTGCCAGCACCTTACGCAGGGGGCGCTTGGATACGCAGTATTTT; cdr3_aa: CASTLRRGRLDTQYF
d_call: TRBD1; clone_size: NA; j_call: TRBJ2-7; v_call: TRBV11-3; cdr3_nt: TGTGCCAGCAGCTTAGAGCAAAGGGCCGGACAGGGCGCCTACGAGCAGTACTTC; cdr3_aa: CASSLEQRAGQGAYEQYF